Below, 20 T cell receptor beta chains from the same sample are listed, as sequenced in a study of CD8 T cells in ankylosing spondylitis. Via MiXCR, TCRdb re-called the 5' RACE reads, giving one row per CDR3 protein. Of some 350,000 distinct CDR3 sequences listed, around 15% are singletons. Sequencing input: blood, either unsorted or a sorted T cell fraction (not recorded which). These receptors were collected from a male donor with ankylosing spondylitis or in good health (not recorded which).

This clonotype was found a few times. This chain connects TRBV24-1 to TRBJ2-5, with no clear D. This CDR3 is built from 12 residues. V shed 4 bases and J shed 1 base, with 3 bases lying between them. Germline V gene lookup returns CDR1 KGHDR and CDR2 SFDVKD. DNA for the CDR3: TGTGCCACCAGTGACAGCCAAGAGACCCAGTACTTC. This gives the protein CATSDSQETQYF.

This clonotype has just a few counts. The V call is TRBV6-1, the J call TRBJ2-5, with D possibly called TRBD1 or TRBD2 (6 bases each). The CDR3 totals 13 residues. Germline CDR1 MNHNS, CDR2 SASEGT. Trimming removed 8 bases at V and 5 bases at J, with 15 bases between. The CDR3 DNA is TGTGCCAGCCTAGGGGGAGGTAGCGAGACCCAGTACTTC. Translated, it gives CASLGGGSETQYF.

The chain combines TRBV6-1 with TRBJ2-2; D gene ambiguous. This CDR3 is built from 15 residues. Germline assignment: CDR1 MNHNS and CDR2 SASEGT. Trimming took off 7 bases at V and 0 bases at J, with 12 bases between the two ends. For the CDR3, the DNA is TGTGCCAGCAATCTTGGGCTAGCGAACACCGGGGAGCTGTTTTTT. Translating gives CASNLGLANTGELFF.

This chain's CDR3 is CASSYRDRGTYEQYF. For the CDR3, the DNA is TGTGCCAGCAGTTACAGGGACAGGGGAACGTACGAGCAGTACTTC. The chain is built from TRBV6-5 and TRBJ2-7; TRBD1 aligns across 10 bases. The CDR3 has 15 amino acids. The V gene end was trimmed by 2 bases and the J gene end by 4 bases; junction bases not matched to a gene: 5. Germline V gene data show CDR1 as MNHEY and CDR2 as SVGAGI.

DNA of the CDR3: TGTGCCAGCTCACGTAACCGGGGTGGCGCTTTCTTT. As protein: CASSRNRGGAFF. J is TRBJ1-1 and V is TRBV18; the D is unclear. The CDR3 contains 12 residues. The germline CDR1 and CDR2 sequences are KGHSH and LQKENI. Trimming took 4 bases from V and 11 from J, leaving 14 bases between them. Based on the CDR3 plus reference TRBV18 and TRBJ1-1, the full variable domain is NAGVMQNPRHLVRRRGQEARLRCSPMKGHSHVYWYRQLPEEGLKFMVYLQKENIIDESGMPKERFSAEFPKEGPSILRIQQVVRGDSAAYFCASSRNRGGAFFGQGTRLTVV.

This clonotype was counted only a few times. The chain is built from TRBV20-1 and TRBJ2-3, with unresolved D. Germline CDR1 DFQATT, CDR2 SNEGSKA (reference sequence). This CDR3 is built from 13 residues. V was pared by 5 bases and J by 4 bases, with 13 bases between. The CDR3 region is CSAPTDAADTQYF. CDR3 DNA sequence: TGCAGTGCTCCCACAGACGCGGCAGATACGCAGTATTTT.

This clonotype was seen many times. The chain combines TRBV5-6 with TRBJ2-2; D unresolved. Trimming took off 4 bases at V and 5 bases at J, with 15 bases between the two ends. The CDR3 is made up of 15 amino acids. In germline, CDR1 is SGHDT, CDR2 YYEEEE. CDR3 DNA: TGTGCCAGCAGCCCGAACTCCGGTGCAACCGGGGAGCTGTTTTTT. Amino acids: CASSPNSGATGELFF.

This clonotype was counted only a few times. V is TRBV9 and J is TRBJ2-1; 9 bases line up with TRBD1. Losses at the gene ends were 4 bases for V and 9 bases for J; bases not matched to a gene: 11. Germline CDR1 reads SGDLS; CDR2 reads YYNGEE. The CDR3 has 15 amino acids. The CDR3 here is CASSNRDRARGEQFF. The CDR3 DNA follows: TGTGCCAGCAGCAACCGGGACAGGGCTAGGGGTGAGCAGTTCTTC. The entire variable domain, with the rest obtained from reference TRBV9 and TRBJ2-1, is as follows: DSGVTQTPKHLITATGQRVTLRCSPRSGDLSVYWYQQSLDQGLQFLIQYYNGEERAKGNILERFSAQQFPDLHSELNLSSLELGDSALYFCASSNRDRARGEQFFGPGTRLTVL.

With respect to this clonotype: Germline and junction disagree at one end, which may indicate a read error. The chain links TRBV12-3 or TRBV12-4 to TRBJ2-5, with D possibly TRBD2 on 5 matching bases. This CDR3 region has 12 residues. In DNA form, the CDR3 reads TGTGCCAGCAGTTTAAGCCGGGTCGGGAAGAACTTC. This codes for CASSLSRVGKNF.

At least ten counts were recorded for this clonotype. The chain joins TRBV20-1 to TRBJ2-2; 8 bases fit TRBD1. The CDR3 sequence is 14 residues long. Germline assignment: CDR1 DFQATT and CDR2 SNEGSKA (reference sequence). The CDR3 nucleotides read TGCAGCATCCCGGGCAGGGGGCGTGAAGGGGAGCTGTTTTTT. Its translation is CSIPGRGREGELFF.

The sample holds a few counts of this clonotype. The rearrangement joins TRBV7-9 to TRBJ2-2; D gene ambiguous. This CDR3 has 11 residues. Germline V gives CDR1 SEHNR, CDR2 FQNEAQ (reference sequence). The CDR3 nucleotides read TGTGGATGGTCTGGGACCGGGGAGCTGTTTTTT. Protein sequence: CGWSGTGELFF. The full variable domain, completed using reference TRBV7-9 and TRBJ2-2, is DTGVSQNPRHKITKRGQNVTFRCDPISEHNRLYWYRQTLGQGPEFLTYFQNEAQLEKSRLLSDRFSAERPKGSFSTLEIQRTEQGDSAMYLCGWSGTGELFFGEGSRLTVL.

This clonotype was detected ten times or more. The rearrangement links TRBV12-3 or TRBV12-4 to TRBJ1-1; D is unresolved. The CDR3 length is 13 residues. Trimming cost V 4 bases and J 3 bases, with 9 bases left between them. The CDR3 reads CASSWARDTEAFF. The CDR3 DNA follows: TGTGCCAGCAGTTGGGCGAGAGACACTGAAGCTTTCTTT.

The rearrangement uses TRBV5-1 and TRBJ1-6; 7 bases fit TRBD1. CDR3 length: 14 amino acids. V lost 4 bases, J lost 7 bases, and 5 bases stayed unmatched. The V gene's germline CDR1 is SGHRS and CDR2 YFSETQ. The CDR3 is CASSTDRLNSPLHF. The CDR3 nucleotides are TGCGCCAGCAGCACGGACAGGTTGAATTCACCCCTCCACTTT.

The chain uses TRBV11-2 and TRBJ1-2; no firm D call. Germline assignment: CDR1 SGHAT and CDR2 FQNNGV. This CDR3 has 14 residues. V lost 0 bases to trimming and J lost 5 bases, with 10 bases between them. The DNA for the CDR3 is TGTGCCAGCAGCTTAGAGCCGGCAGGTTATGGCTACACCTTC. Translation: CASSLEPAGYGYTF.

The V gene is TRBV9, the J gene TRBJ1-1, with D uncertain. The CDR3 extends over 13 amino acids. Trimming cost V 3 bases and J 3 bases, with 9 bases left between them. Germline-derived CDR1 and CDR2 are SGDLS and YYNGEE. CDR3 loop: CASSAGMDTEAFF. CDR3 coding DNA: TGTGCCAGCAGCGCCGGGATGGACACTGAAGCTTTCTTT.

This clonotype has a count of ten or more. This chain connects TRBV12-3 or TRBV12-4 to TRBJ1-5; D unclear. The CDR3 is 14 residues long. With 3 bases removed from V and 6 bases from J, the gap between germline ends came to 12 bases. DNA for the CDR3: TGTGCCAGCAGTTTTTCCGGGGAGGGTCAGCCCCAGCATTTT. Amino acids: CASSFSGEGQPQHF.

A note on this clonotype: Given a much more abundant clone one base away, this may be a read error. The genes are TRBV29-1 and TRBJ2-5; unclear D gene. Trimming cost V 4 bases and J 1 base, with 1 base left between them. CDR1 is SQVTM, CDR2 ANQGSEA, per germline. The CDR3 runs 10 residues. As DNA, the CDR3 is TGCAGCGTTGGCCAAGAGACCCAGTACTTC. This translates into CSVGQETQYF.

The J gene is TRBJ2-7, the V gene TRBV5-1; maybe TRBD2 (5 bases). The CDR3 runs 16 residues. CDR1 is SGHRS and CDR2 is YFSETQ in the germline V gene. Trimming left V 0 bases short and J 2 bases short, with 15 bases between. The chain's CDR3 is CASSLASSSRTYEQYF. The CDR3 DNA reads TGCGCCAGCAGCTTGGCCTCGTCTAGCAGAACCTACGAGCAGTACTTC.

This clonotype was seen a handful of times. The gene calls are TRBV10-3 and TRBJ2-1, with 10 bases matching TRBD2. The CDR3 contains 14 residues. Germline loops: CDR1 ENHRY, CDR2 SYGVKD. V was clipped by 3 bases and J by 8 bases; unmatched bases: 4. The CDR3, as DNA: TGTGCCATCAGTGAACGCGGGACTAGCGATGAGCAGTTCTTC. Its protein is CAISERGTSDEQFF.

This clonotype was found a few times. The J gene is TRBJ2-7, the V gene TRBV4-1; 8 bases are shared with TRBD1. Trimming cost V 8 bases and J 4 bases; bases outside gene matches: 13. CDR3 size: 15 residues. Germline-derived CDR1 and CDR2 are MGHRA and YSYEKL. CDR3 residues: CASSHLGQGIYEQYF. For the CDR3, the DNA is TGCGCCAGCTCTCACCTAGGACAGGGCATTTACGAGCAGTACTTC.